The next 31 T cell receptor beta chains were all read from a single sample in a study of T cells in localized non-small cell lung cancer. Clones were read by immunoSEQ multiplex PCR, and TCRdb kept only the in-frame ones, dropping some. The sample holds some 71,000 clones, approximately 84% seen once. The specimen comprised peripheral blood, sampled before any cancer treatment. Receptors originate from a female donor over 55 with stage I lung adenocarcinoma.

This chain joins TRBV19 and TRBJ2-7, with D uncertain. Germline V lookup: CDR1 LNHDA, CDR2 SQIVND (reference sequence). V was trimmed by 1 base and J by 0 bases, leaving 4 bases between them. This CDR3 is built from 13 residues. In DNA form, the CDR3 reads TGTGCCAGTAGTATAGCCACCTCCTACGAGCAGTACTTC. Encoded protein: CASSIATSYEQYF.

CDR3 protein: CASSHRAQNGYTF. Written as DNA, the CDR3 is TGTGCCAGCAGCCACAGGGCCCAGAATGGCTACACCTTC. This sequence joins TRBV7-9 and TRBJ1-2, with a possible D match to TRBD1 (6 bases). There are 13 residues in the CDR3. V was clipped by 5 bases and J by 6 bases, with 13 bases between them. Per germline, CDR1 SEHNR and CDR2 FQNEAQ (reference sequence).

The chain has TRBV19 and TRBJ1-4; D perhaps matches TRBD1 (5 bases). V was trimmed by 10 bases and J by 5 bases, leaving 14 bases between them. This CDR3 contains 13 residues. From germline, CDR1 is LNHDA and CDR2 SQIVND (reference sequence). CDR3 coding DNA: TGTGCCATCTCCAGACAGTTAAATGAAAAACTGTTTTTT. It translates to CAISRQLNEKLFF.

The J gene is TRBJ1-1, the V gene TRBV11-3; tentatively, D is TRBD1 (5 bases). The V and J ends lost 3 bases and 0 bases respectively, with 8 bases between them. Germline CDR1 reads SGHNT; CDR2 reads YENEEA. The CDR3 runs 14 residues. Here the CDR3 reads CASSLGGLNTEAFF. The CDR3 DNA reads TGTGCCAGCAGCTTGGGGGGGTTGAACACTGAAGCTTTCTTT.

The genes are TRBV2 and TRBJ2-1, with 9 nucleotides matching TRBD1. V was clipped by 5 bases and J by 8 bases; unmatched bases: 10. This CDR3 comprises 15 residues. Per germline, CDR1 SNHLY and CDR2 FYNNEI. CDR3: CASSKGQGVLDEQFF. CDR3 nucleotide sequence: TGTGCCAGCAGTAAGGGACAGGGAGTCTTGGATGAGCAGTTCTTC.

The rearrangement links TRBV7-2 to TRBJ1-2; no clear D. Trimming removed 5 bases from V and 4 bases from J, with 11 bases in between. Per the germline V gene, CDR1 is SGHTA and CDR2 is FQGNSA. This CDR3 comprises 13 residues. The CDR3 sequence: CASSRLSTYGYTF. CDR3 coding DNA: TGTGCCAGCAGCCGCTTAAGCACCTATGGCTACACCTTC.

This sequence joins TRBV6-6 and TRBJ2-1, with TRBD1 identical over 7 bases. Unmatched junction bases numbered 6, after V lost 7 bases and J lost 3 bases. There are 14 residues in the CDR3. Germline CDR1 reads MNHNY; CDR2 reads SVGAGI (reference sequence). CDR3 protein: CASKTGDSYNEQFF. The CDR3 DNA sequence: TGTGCCAGCAAGACTGGGGACAGCTACAATGAGCAGTTCTTC.

The V gene is TRBV28, the J gene TRBJ2-3; TRBD2 aligns across 7 bases. J lost 6 bases, V lost 7 bases, and 13 bases had no gene match. The V gene's germline CDR1 is MDHEN and CDR2 SYDVKM. The CDR3 has 15 amino acids. The CDR3 spells CASKTRGRPADTQYF. CDR3 DNA: TGTGCCAGCAAAACGCGGGGGAGACCCGCCGATACGCAGTATTTT.

J is TRBJ1-4 and V is TRBV5-8, with D unresolved. The CDR3 is made up of 13 amino acids. Trimming shortened V by 4 bases and J by 13 bases, and 17 bases separated the two germline ends. The germline gives CDR1 SGHTS, CDR2 YDEGEE. This chain's CDR3 is CASSPSRYEGLFF. The CDR3 coding sequence is TGTGCCAGCAGCCCAAGTCGTTATGAAGGACTGTTTTTT.

This chain joins TRBV9 and TRBJ2-5; TRBD2 aligns across 7 bases. The trim removed 0 bases at V and 5 bases at J, leaving 4 bases unmatched. This CDR3 has 14 residues. Germline CDR1 SGDLS, CDR2 YYNGEE. The CDR3 nucleotides are TGTGCCAGCAGCGTAGAGGGAGGGTGGGAGACCCAGTACTTC. Its translation: CASSVEGGWETQYF.

The J gene is TRBJ1-2, the V gene TRBV6-5, with D maybe TRBD1 (6 bases). V was pared by 0 bases and J by 12 bases, with 14 bases between. The CDR3 is 13 residues long. Germline CDR1 MNHEY, CDR2 SVGAGI. The CDR3: CASSYSIRTVNTF. In DNA, the CDR3 is TGTGCCAGCAGTTACTCGATAAGGACAGTCAACACCTTC.

This chain connects TRBV6-4 to TRBJ2-5; TRBD2 aligns across 11 bases. Losses at the gene ends were 8 bases for V and 7 bases for J; bases not matched to a gene: 9. There are 14 residues in the CDR3. Germline assignment: CDR1 MRHNA and CDR2 SNTAGT. The CDR3 sequence: CASVIAGGVGTQYF. CDR3 in DNA: TGTGCCAGCGTAATAGCGGGAGGGGTAGGGACCCAGTACTTC.

The gene calls are TRBV7-3 and TRBJ2-2; TRBD2 matches 9 bases. This CDR3 spans 17 amino acids. Germline V gene sequence: CDR1 SGHTA, CDR2 FQGTGA. Trimming took 7 bases from V and 0 from J; bases not matched to a gene: 9. The CDR3 DNA follows: TGTGCCAGCACCACACGGGCTAGCGGGACGAACACCGGGGAGCTGTTTTTT. This gives the protein CASTTRASGTNTGELFF.

The chain employs TRBV27 and TRBJ2-3, with 11 positions matching TRBD2. Trimming at V came to 4 bases and at J to 0 bases, leaving 6 bases not matched to a gene. CDR3 length: 17 amino acids. CDR1 and CDR2 (germline): MNHEY, SMNVEV (reference sequence). This CDR3 is CASSSRLAGPSTDTQYF. In nucleotides, the CDR3 is TGTGCCAGCAGTTCCCGACTAGCGGGGCCCAGCACAGATACGCAGTATTTT.

The rearrangement links TRBV9 to TRBJ1-6; D possibly corresponds to TRBD1 (6 bases). The CDR3 spans 16 residues. In germline, CDR1 is SGDLS, CDR2 YYNGEE. The V end was cut by 4 bases, the J end by 6 bases, with 17 bases between. The CDR3 DNA reads as TGTGCCAGCAGCAACCCCAAGGGGGGGCTTAATTCACCCCTCCACTTT. Protein: CASSNPKGGLNSPLHF.

The V gene is TRBV5-6, the J gene TRBJ1-4, with 8 nucleotides matching TRBD1. V gave up 4 bases and J gave up 4 bases; unmatched junction bases: 9. The CDR3 sequence is 16 residues long. The V gene's germline CDR1 is SGHDT and CDR2 YYEEEE. DNA of the CDR3: TGTGCCAGCAGCCCGTACAGGGGGGGGGATAATGAAAAACTGTTTTTT. Translation gives CASSPYRGGDNEKLFF. The complete variable domain, with remaining parts taken from reference TRBV5-6 and TRBJ1-4, reads DAGVTQSPTHLIKTRGQQVTLRCSPKSGHDTVSWYQQALGQGPQFIFQYYEEEERQRGNFPDRFSGHQFPNYSSELNVNALLLGDSALYLCASSPYRGGDNEKLFFGSGTQLSVL.

This sequence joins TRBV10-3 and TRBJ2-7; tentatively, D is TRBD1 (5 bases). Germline CDR1 is ENHRY and CDR2 is SYGVKD. V was trimmed by 0 bases and J by 6 bases, leaving 15 bases between them. The CDR3 extends over 15 amino acids. The CDR3: CAISESWQGSGEQYF. The DNA for the CDR3 is TGTGCCATCAGTGAGTCGTGGCAGGGTTCCGGCGAGCAGTACTTC.

This rearrangement joins TRBV7-8 to TRBJ2-2; D possibly corresponds to TRBD1 (5 bases). Germline V CDR1 and CDR2: SGHVS, FQNEAQ. The V and J ends lost 4 bases and 5 bases respectively, with 14 bases between them. This CDR3 contains 15 residues. Here the CDR3 reads CASSSRGRGTGELFF. In nucleotides, the CDR3 is TGTGCCAGCAGCTCAAGGGGTAGGGGAACCGGGGAGCTGTTTTTT. The full variable domain, completed using reference TRBV7-8 and TRBJ2-2, is GAGVSQSPRYKVAKRGQDVALRCDPISGHVSLFWYQQALGQGPEFLTYFQNEAQLDKSGLPSDRFFAERPEGSVSTLKIQRTQQEDSAVYLCASSSRGRGTGELFFGEGSRLTVL.

This clone was picked up one time. This chain connects TRBV30 to TRBJ1-2; D gene unclear. Per the germline V gene, CDR1 is GTSNPN and CDR2 is SVGIG (reference sequence). V lost 5 bases and J lost 1, with 14 bases in between. The CDR3 loop spans 14 amino acids. In DNA, the CDR3 is TGTGCCTGGTCCCCGAAGGGTTATAACTATGGCTACACCTTC. This sequence encodes CAWSPKGYNYGYTF.

The chain employs TRBV18 and TRBJ2-7; 8 bases line up with TRBD1. The junction had 15 bases not matched to a gene; V was cut back by 5 bases and J by 0 bases. The germline CDR1 and CDR2 sequences are KGHSH and LQKENI. The CDR3 is 18 residues long. CDR3 nucleotide sequence: TGTGCCAGCTCAACGACCGGGACAGGAGGTACCCTCTCCTACGAGCAGTACTTC. It is translated as CASSTTGTGGTLSYEQYF.

The rearrangement links TRBV7-9 to TRBJ2-2; perhaps TRBD1 as D (6 bases). This CDR3 region has 15 residues. CDR1 and CDR2 from the germline V gene are SEHNR and FQNEAQ (reference sequence). V was clipped by 4 bases and J by 3 bases, with 12 bases between them. CDR3 DNA: TGTGCCAGCAGCTCAACAGGGTCGGACACCGGGGAGCTGTTTTTT. Amino acids: CASSSTGSDTGELFF.

This rearrangement joins TRBV7-2 to TRBJ2-3; possibly TRBD1 or TRBD2 for D (6 bases each). The V gene lost 4 bases and the J gene lost 2 bases, with 16 bases spanning the gap. Germline loops: CDR1 SGHTA, CDR2 FQGNSA. This CDR3 has 16 residues. The CDR3 loop is CASSSPAGHYTDTQYF. CDR3 DNA sequence: TGTGCCAGCAGCTCCCCGGCGGGACATTACACAGATACGCAGTATTTT. Drawing the rest from reference TRBV7-2 and TRBJ2-3, the complete variable domain is GAGVSQSPSNKVTEKGKDVELRCDPISGHTALYWYRQSLGQGLEFLIYFQGNSAPDKSGLPSDRFSAERTGGSVSTLTIQRTQQEDSAVYLCASSSPAGHYTDTQYFGPGTRLTVL.

CDR3 coding DNA: TGTGCCAGCTCGCCGGGACTAGCGGGGGAGAGGGAGACCCAGTACTTC. Protein: CASSPGLAGERETQYF. The chain has TRBV18 and TRBJ2-5, with 14 bases matching TRBD2. The CDR3 loop spans 16 amino acids. V was clipped by 6 bases and J by 5 bases; unmatched bases: 8. CDR1 is KGHSH and CDR2 is LQKENI in the germline V gene.

The chain carries TRBV6-6 and TRBJ1-2, with TRBD1 identical over 7 bases. V shed 5 bases, J shed 9 bases, and the junction held 3 bases outside the gene matches. This CDR3 spans 11 amino acids. CDR1 and CDR2 from the germline V gene are MNHNY and SVGAGI (reference sequence). CDR3 DNA: TGTGCCAGCAGTAGACAGGGAAGCTACACCTTC. It translates to CASSRQGSYTF.

The chain recombines TRBV5-5 with TRBJ2-7; weak D call: TRBD2 (6 bases). CDR1 and CDR2 (germline): SGHKS, YYEKEE (reference sequence). The CDR3 runs to 15 residues. The V end lost 0 bases, the J end lost 6 bases, and 16 bases lay between the germline ends. In nucleotides, the CDR3 is TGTGCCAGCAGCTTGGCGGAGGGTAGGCTCCCCGAGCAGTACTTC. Translated, it gives CASSLAEGRLPEQYF.

This rearrangement joins TRBV15 to TRBJ2-2; no clear D. This CDR3 is built from 15 residues. The V gene lost 0 bases and the J gene lost 1 base, with 6 bases spanning the gap. CDR1 is LNHNV and CDR2 is YYDKDF in the germline V gene (reference sequence). CDR3 sequence (DNA): TGTGCCACCAGCAGAGACAGGTGGAACACCGGGGAGCTGTTTTTT. Protein product: CATSRDRWNTGELFF.

The chain uses TRBV29-1 and TRBJ2-7; D unclear. This CDR3 is 15 amino acids long. Germline assignment: CDR1 SQVTM and CDR2 ANQGSEA. V lost 5 bases, J lost 2 bases, and 19 bases lay in between. CDR3 bases: TGCAGCGTTCGAGACCGGACGGCAGGCACCTACGAGCAGTACTTC. As protein: CSVRDRTAGTYEQYF.

Notes on this clone: Other nucleotide sequences in the sample specify the same CDR3. J is TRBJ2-7 and V is TRBV11-2, with D unclear. The CDR3 extends over 13 amino acids. Germline assignment: CDR1 SGHAT and CDR2 FQNNGV. Deletions cut 1 base from V and 3 bases from J, with 7 bases between. CDR3 nucleotide sequence: TGTGCCAGCAGCTTAGGGCACAACTACGAGCAGTACTTC. Its protein is CASSLGHNYEQYF.

CDR3 bases: TGTGCCAGCAGTTACGGGCTAGCTACATTCGAGACCCAGTACTTC. This codes for CASSYGLATFETQYF. The rearrangement uses TRBV6-5 and TRBJ2-5; D might be TRBD2 (5 bases). V dropped 2 bases and J dropped 5 bases, with 15 bases sitting between them. Per germline, CDR1 MNHEY and CDR2 SVGAGI. The CDR3 extends over 15 amino acids.

The chain combines TRBV19 with TRBJ1-5; D is perhaps TRBD1 (5 bases). Between the trimmed V and J ends, which lost 1 base and 9 bases, there was a span of 16 bases. The CDR3 length is 15 residues. Germline-derived CDR1 and CDR2 are LNHDA and SQIVND (reference sequence). The CDR3 here is CASSIGSPLGLPQHF. CDR3 in DNA: TGTGCCAGTAGTATAGGCAGCCCATTGGGGCTGCCCCAGCATTTT.

This chain connects TRBV9 to TRBJ1-1; D call uncertain. CDR1 and CDR2 (germline): SGDLS, YYNGEE. V lost 4 bases and J 0 bases, leaving 13 bases between the germline ends. The CDR3 is 15 amino acids. DNA for the CDR3: TGTGCCAGCAGCCCCATGATGGGGATGAACACTGAAGCTTTCTTT. Protein sequence: CASSPMMGMNTEAFF.